This T cell receptor beta chain was sequenced during a study of cytomegalovirus exposure and HLA in healthy donors. Points from the study as a whole: The likely explanation for a cluster of highly shared sequence variants was sequencing artifact. It was reportedly the case that the classifier diagnosed cytomegalovirus status with high specificity and sensitivity.

In germline, CDR1 is MNHEY, CDR2 SVGAGI. Trimming took off 0 bases at V and 3 bases at J, with 11 bases between the two ends. The CDR3 has 16 residues. PCR involved 60 Vbeta and 13 Jbeta primers. Assay used: immunoSEQ multiplex PCR; TCRdb lists only in-frame clones, some missing. This sample has 150,000 to 200,000 clones, with 83% found just once. This clone was counted once. Its antigen remains unknown. This TCR derives from a man aged 45-60 years in good health and CMV-seropositive. Sequenced sample: PBMCs. The chain combines TRBV6-5 with TRBJ1-4; TRBD1 might be the D (6 bases). The CDR3 bases are TGTGCCAGCAGTTACTCGGGGGGGGCGGCTAATGAAAAACTGTTTTTT. Translating it yields CASSYSGGAANEKLFF.